This TCR beta chain originates from a study of T cell responses to AZD1222 COVID-19 vaccine (dated by TCRdb to about 2021). With regard to the full study: A total of over 230 trial participants underwent TCR sequencing, of whom some 210 received two doses of AZD1222 and about 25 received two doses of the MenACWY control vaccine. Trial participants were enrolled by age into 18-55, 56-69 and 70-plus year subgroups, with roughly 160, 29 and 62 TCR-sequenced participants respectively. Overall study outcomes, separate from this receptor: Reportedly, almost half of the unique spike-specific TCRs recognized epitopes lying outside the regions that are mutated in the B.1.351 and B.1.1.7 variants. Only a handful of AZD1222 recipients were SARS-CoV-2 seropositive at baseline, limiting conclusions about previously exposed vaccinees. After two AZD1222 doses, spike-specific TCR breadth and depth were significantly higher than at day 0 and than in MenACWY recipients. The vaccine-associated CD4 TCRs covered the entire spike protein, and the dominant responses fell in regions 160-218 and 743-854. Because no day 14 peak-response samples were available, repertoires were characterized only after the peak T cell response. In the small 56-69-year group, the increase in depth fell short of significance, most likely because of low power. Participants were mostly white British, with more females than males. The authors suggested clonal diversity may have been underestimated.

In the paper's terms, the time point label means: about 28 days (+/-7) after the second vaccine dose. AZD1222 recipients with second doses at about 4 weeks or about 12 weeks were pooled, because spike-specific TCR depth and breadth did not differ between schedules. Samples from vaccinated people were obtained from the UK trials COV001 and COV002, which included a single-blind randomized controlled phase 2/3 trial of AZD1222 (ChAdOx1 nCoV-19) in healthy adults. Trial participant PBMC samples were collected at day 0 and day 28 after the second dose for TCRbeta chain sequencing. The CDR3 regions of human TCRbeta chains were subjected to immunosequencing. Regarding the original processing steps: TCRs in the repertoires were matched against a reference library of SARS-CoV-2-specific TCRs that had been generated with the MIRA antigen-specificity platform. Breadth was defined as the fraction of unique TCRs that were SARS-CoV-2-associated. Depth was defined as the fraction of total T cells that were SARS-CoV-2-associated. Using the MIRA data, each spike-specific TCR was assigned both to the spike region to which the TCR was reactive and to a CD4 or CD8 class. Log10-transformed breadth and depth values were compared by one-way ANOVA with Sidak's multiple comparisons tests. Here the immuneACCESS table is served through TCRdb, limited to in-frame sequences with V and J called. Missing clones are a known gap in these copies; in checked studies unresolved V genes cover under half, and the rest lacks a known reason. V and J calls and clone size are as listed in that table; D and trimming were resolved from the DNA. The sample table contains more than 120,000 clones; only one count was recorded for more than 70% of them. Roughly 1.8% of the sample lies in the top ten.

Spanning cysteine to phenylalanine, the CDR3 consists of 14 amino acids. Only the CDR3 part of the read is kept: 42 bases, read in frame from the first base. The germline V gene yields SGHTA for CDR1 and FQGNSA for CDR2. Trimming leaves V shorter by 5 bases and J shorter by 2 bases, with the junction holding 4 bases beyond the gene matches. A word on this clone: This receptor's antigen is unknown. Within one base of it there is no much larger clone, and no base qualities were kept.

This clonotype was obtained from an adult who received the AZD1222 COVID-19 vaccine. The V and J genes are TRBV7-2 and TRBJ2-7; TRBD1 aligns with 9 central bases. Material: peripheral blood, obtained 28 days after the second AZD1222 dose. DNA sequence: TGTGCCAGCAGCCTCGGGACAGGGACCTACGAGCAGTACTTC. This is translated as CASSLGTGTYEQYF. With all but the CDR3 taken from the reference TRBV7-2 and TRBJ2-7 genes, the full variable domain is: GAGVSQSPSNKVTEKGKDVELRCDPISGHTALYWYRQSLGQGLEFLIYFQGNSAPDKSGLPSDRFSAERTGGSVSTLTIQRTQQEDSAVYLCASSLGTGTYEQYFGPGTRLTVT.